This is a list of T cell receptor beta chains from one sample in a study of blood T cell repertoires in COVID-19. Profiling relied on immunoSEQ multiplex PCR, and the TCRdb table lists in-frame clones only, not all of them. The sample records approximately 150,000 clones, roughly 80% being singletons. The specimen was peripheral blood. These receptors all come from a man in his 60s with acute or convalescent COVID-19. The CDR3 runs from the conserved cysteine through the conserved F or W. The D gene is left open where the match is weak. Clone size is shown for a subset of rows, as once, few, many or a class of expanded clone.

DNA | CDR3 | V | D | size | J
TGTGCCAGCAGCGTAGCTGGCTTTTTTGGTGAAAAACTGTTTTTT | CASSVAGFFGEKLFF | TRBV9 | . | . | TRBJ1-4
TGTGCCAGCAGTGTTTTGGCAGAGACCCAGTACTTC | CASSVLAETQYF | TRBV2 | . | . | TRBJ2-5
TGTGCCAGTACCTCTGCCTTCGGGGATTTCATCAATCAGCCCCAGCATTTT | CASTSAFGDFINQPQHF | TRBV19 | . | . | TRBJ1-5
TGTGCCAGCAGTTTCCGCGGGTCCTACGAGCAGTACTTC | CASSFRGSYEQYF | TRBV27 | . | . | TRBJ2-7
TGTGCCAGCAGCGGGTACAGGGGACAGAACACTGAAGCTTTCTTT | CASSGYRGQNTEAFF | TRBV9 | TRBD1 | few | TRBJ1-1
TGTGCCAGCAGTTACTCGAACAGGGGAAATTCACCCCTCCACTTT | CASSYSNRGNSPLHF | TRBV6-5 | TRBD1 | . | TRBJ1-6
TGTGCCAGCAGCTTGGGTCACTCCAATCAGCCCCAGCATTTT | CASSLGHSNQPQHF | TRBV5-8 | . | . | TRBJ1-5
TGTGCCAGCAGCCAAGAGCTGGCGGGAAGGGAGACCCAGTACTTC | CASSQELAGRETQYF | TRBV3-1/TRBV3-2 | . | . | TRBJ2-5
TGTGCCAGCAGCCAAGGAAGGGGTCGTGAGACCCAGTACTTC | CASSQGRGRETQYF | TRBV4-2 | . | . | TRBJ2-5
TGTGCCAGCACGAGACAGGACGGCTCCTACGAGCAGTACTTC | CASTRQDGSYEQYF | TRBV2 | . | . | TRBJ2-7
TGTGCCAGCAGTTTATGGGGACAGCCGAGGACCGGGGAGCTGTTTTTT | CASSLWGQPRTGELFF | TRBV27 | TRBD1 | . | TRBJ2-2
TGTGCCAGCAGCCAAGGGCGGCTTCGGGGGGGCCTCAATGAGCAGTTCTTC | CASSQGRLRGGLNEQFF | TRBV3-1/TRBV3-2 | TRBD2 | . | TRBJ2-1
TGTGCCAGCAGCTTAGAGGGAGGGGATCAGCCCCAGCATTTT | CASSLEGGDQPQHF | TRBV11-2 | . | few | TRBJ1-5
TGTGCCAGCAGCCCTCCCTCGGGAGGGGCCAACGTCCTGACTTTC | CASSPPSGGANVLTF | TRBV9 | . | few | TRBJ2-6
TGTGCCAGCAGTTTCTCGACAGGGTGGGGCACTGAAGCTTTCTTT | CASSFSTGWGTEAFF | TRBV27 | TRBD1 | once | TRBJ1-1
TGCGCCAGCAAAACCGGGACTAGCACAGATACGCAGTATTTT | CASKTGTSTDTQYF | TRBV5-1 | . | . | TRBJ2-3
TGTGCCTGGAGTGTAAATTTTGTATTTTCGGAGCAGTACTTC | CAWSVNFVFSEQYF | TRBV30 | . | . | TRBJ2-7
TGTGCCAGCAGTTACTCGAATCAGGGATACGAGCAGTACTTC | CASSYSNQGYEQYF | TRBV6-5 | . | once | TRBJ2-7
TGCGCCAGCAAAACTAGCGGGACTTACTACGAGCAGTACTTC | CASKTSGTYYEQYF | TRBV10-2 | TRBD2 | . | TRBJ2-7
TGTGCCTGGGCCTACGGGGGGGTGAAGTTCTTC | CAWAYGGVKFF | TRBV30 | TRBD2 | . | TRBJ2-1
TGTGCCAGCAGTGAGTCTGGTAGCTATGGCTACACCTTC | CASSESGSYGYTF | TRBV6-1 | . | . | TRBJ1-2
TGCGCCAGCAGCTTGGCTGTGAACTATGGCTACACCTTC | CASSLAVNYGYTF | TRBV5-1 | . | . | TRBJ1-2
TGTGCCAGCAGTGAAAACTTTAGGGGAGGAGGAAACACCATATATTTT | CASSENFRGGGNTIYF | TRBV6-1 | . | . | TRBJ1-3
TGTGCCAGCAGCCCCCCCGGGGTGAGCTATGGCTACACCTTC | CASSPPGVSYGYTF | TRBV3-1/TRBV3-2 | . | . | TRBJ1-2
TGTGCCAGCAGCTTAGCGGGAGCTGGCGATGAGCAGTTCTTC | CASSLAGAGDEQFF | TRBV11-1 | . | once | TRBJ2-1
TGTGCCAGCAGCTTGGCCGCGATAGCGGGAGTAGAGGAGCAGTACTTC | CASSLAAIAGVEEQYF | TRBV5-6 | TRBD2 | . | TRBJ2-7
TGTGCCAGCAGCGTCGCGACTCAAAACACCGGGGAGCTGTTTTTT | CASSVATQNTGELFF | TRBV9 | . | . | TRBJ2-2
TGCGCCAGCAGCCCGGGACTAGCGGGAGCTGGGGAGACCCAGTACTTC | CASSPGLAGAGETQYF | TRBV5-1 | TRBD2 | . | TRBJ2-5
TGTGCCACCGCCAAGACAGTTCCCTATGGCTACACCTTC | CATAKTVPYGYTF | TRBV19 | . | . | TRBJ1-2
TGTGCCAGCAGCTTGGTCCAGGGTCAAGAGACCCAGTACTTC | CASSLVQGQETQYF | TRBV5-5 | . | . | TRBJ2-5
TGTGCCAGCAGGGCCCGGCAGGGAGGGTCACCCCTCCACTTT | CASRARQGGSPLHF | TRBV2 | . | . | TRBJ1-6
TGTGCCAGCAGCCCCACACGGGACAGGTGGGGCAATCAGCCCCAGCATTTT | CASSPTRDRWGNQPQHF | TRBV7-8 | TRBD1 | . | TRBJ1-5
TGTGCCTGGAGTCAAGGGGCCATTGGCTACACCTTC | CAWSQGAIGYTF | TRBV30 | . | . | TRBJ1-2
TGTGCCACCCGGGAGGGCAAAGGGCGAACCGTCGGTGAAGCTTTCTTT | CATREGKGRTVGEAFF | TRBV6-6 | . | . | TRBJ1-1
TGTGCCAGCAGCGTAGTCGGTTATGGGGCCAACGTCCTGACTTTC | CASSVVGYGANVLTF | TRBV9 | . | . | TRBJ2-6
TGTGCCAGCAGTGCCGGGACAGGGGGATTTAACTATGGCTACACCTTC | CASSAGTGGFNYGYTF | TRBV28 | TRBD1 | . | TRBJ1-2
TGTGCCAGTAGTAGACACGGGAGTGAGGACTACGAGCAGTACTTC | CASSRHGSEDYEQYF | TRBV19 | . | . | TRBJ2-7
TGCGCCAGCAGTGAGTCGGAGCGGGCTGAGCAGTTCTTC | CASSESERAEQFF | TRBV10-1 | . | . | TRBJ2-1
TGTGCCAGCAGATTCCGGGACAGGCCCACCGGGGAGCTGTTTTTT | CASRFRDRPTGELFF | TRBV21-1 | . | . | TRBJ2-2
TGCGCCAGCACCGGGACAGGGGGGGCCAACGTCCTGACTTTC | CASTGTGGANVLTF | TRBV5-1 | TRBD1 | . | TRBJ2-6
TGTGCCAGTAGGCGGGAGAACTTCGGTGGGGATACGCAGTATTTT | CASRRENFGGDTQYF | TRBV19 | TRBD2 | . | TRBJ2-3
TGTGCCAGCAGCGGGCCCAGGGTCGGAGAGACCCAGTACTTC | CASSGPRVGETQYF | TRBV9 | . | few | TRBJ2-5
TGTGCCAGCAGCCAAGTCGGGAACCCCTACGAGCAGTACTTC | CASSQVGNPYEQYF | TRBV3-1/TRBV3-2 | . | . | TRBJ2-7
TGTGCCAGCTCACTAGGACAGGGGGATTACAATGAGCAGTTCTTC | CASSLGQGDYNEQFF | TRBV18 | TRBD1 | . | TRBJ2-1